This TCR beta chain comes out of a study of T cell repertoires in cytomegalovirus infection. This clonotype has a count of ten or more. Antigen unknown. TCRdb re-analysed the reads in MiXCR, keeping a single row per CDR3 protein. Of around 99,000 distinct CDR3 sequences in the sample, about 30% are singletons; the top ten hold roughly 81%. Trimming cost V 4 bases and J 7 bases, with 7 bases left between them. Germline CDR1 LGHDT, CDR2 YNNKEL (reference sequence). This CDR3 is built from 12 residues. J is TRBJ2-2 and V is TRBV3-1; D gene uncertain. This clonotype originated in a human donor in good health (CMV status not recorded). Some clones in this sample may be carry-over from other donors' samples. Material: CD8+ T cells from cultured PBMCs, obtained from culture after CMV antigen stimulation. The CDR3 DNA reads TGTGCCAGCAGCCCCCCCAGCGGGGAGCTGTTTTTT. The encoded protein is CASSPPSGELFF.